This TCR beta chain was recovered during a study of T cell repertoires in cytomegalovirus infection. A note on this clonotype: Its target is unknown.

General observations from the study: Carriage of CMV together with the relevant HLA was identifiable through cumulative public TCR beta family frequency.

TCRdb itself ran the reads through MiXCR, one entry per CDR3 protein. The top ten hold more than 55% of the sample, which has about 55,000 distinct CDR3 sequences, more than 15% seen once. Germline values: CDR1 MNHEY, CDR2 SVGAGI. The CDR3 has 19 amino acids. V shed 0 bases, J shed 3 bases, and the junction held 12 bases outside the gene matches. V and J are TRBV6-5 and TRBJ2-7; 12 bases match TRBD2. The TCR comes from a human donor in good health (CMV status not recorded). Some clones in this sample may be carry-over from other donors' samples. Specimen: CD8+ T cells from cultured PBMCs, collected from culture after CMV antigen stimulation. CDR3 sequence (DNA): TGTGCCAGCAGTTACTCGAGTACTAGCGGGGGGTCCCTTCTCTACGAGCAGTACTTC. Its protein is CASSYSSTSGGSLLYEQYF.